The source of this T cell receptor (beta chain) is a study of post-analysis software for immune sequencing data (dated by TCRdb to about 2015). Context from the whole study: The recorded disease courses included relapsing-remitting, secondary progressive and progressive-relapsing multiple sclerosis, and some patients had no subtype annotation. A subset of samples was prepared in parallel using single-end sample barcoding, then pooled and co-amplified after Illumina adapter ligation. The patient repertoires were compared against 11 previously published healthy control repertoires obtained from donors aged roughly 6 to 28 years.

About this clonotype: Its target antigen remains unknown. Per-nucleotide qualities are absent, and no much larger clonotype sits a single base away.

Library creation used PCR. The run used an Illumina HiSeq 2500. To reduce PCR and sequencing biases, unique molecular identifiers were incorporated into the TCR beta cDNA libraries. Per 1 to 10 million input T cells, roughly 0.5 million cDNA molecules were obtained, such that each molecule approximated one T cell. The same protocol used for the earlier healthy control dataset was applied to prepare and sequence the patient libraries. Samples belonging to the same batch were prepared together, multiplexed and sequenced on a shared HiSeq lane. The original pipeline was this. Raw barcoded reads were processed with MIGEC, discarding single-read molecular identifier groups before consensus assembly and CDR3 extraction. VDJtools was used for post-analysis of the clonotype tables, with diversity normalized by down-sampling every dataset to the smallest sample size. In repertoire overlap clustering, CDR3 amino acid sequences, but not nucleotide sequences, were matched to correct batch-related cross-sample contamination. TCRdb redid the processing of the public reads, applying fastp at Q25 and MiXCR, and retained in-frame beta chains. Entries that share a CDR3 protein sequence are merged under the most common genes and DNA. The V and J calls were not made by the authors but by TCRdb's processing. The sample table records some 800,000 distinct CDR3 sequences; around 46% of these occur just once. The ten largest make up approximately 5% of the sample.

To demonstrate the VDJtools post-analysis software, TCR beta repertoires were profiled from the peripheral blood of about 14 young patients with multiple sclerosis. The multiple sclerosis patients were children and adolescents ranging in age from 6 to 15 years. Results and caveats for the whole study, not just this receptor: Normalized Chao1 diversity was significantly lower in multiple sclerosis patients than controls, suggesting substantial peripheral T-cell clonal expansion. Significantly higher frequencies in patients than in controls were found for roughly 5 TRBV segments, including TRBV5-6, TRBV5-1 and TRBV20-1. The control group was slightly older than the multiple sclerosis patient group. Direct clustering with F measure showed strong co-clustering of samples prepared in the same batch, prompting a batch-effect correction.

V and J are trimmed by 6 bases and 7 bases, and the gene matches miss 13 bases of the junction. For CDR1 and CDR2, the germline V gene (reference sequence) lists DFQATT and SNEGSKA. Counted from cysteine to phenylalanine, this CDR3 has 15 amino acids. Just the 45-base CDR3 DNA is kept, in frame starting at base 1. Rearrangement joined TRBV20-1 to TRBJ2-1, with TRBD1 matching 9 junction bases. Sequenced sample: blood. The clonotype originates from a girl between 5 and 17 years old with multiple sclerosis. The CDR3 in this case is CSAGAAGTGWNEQFF. The nucleotides read TGCAGTGCCGGGGCCGCCGGGACAGGGTGGAATGAGCAGTTCTTC.